The 13 T cell receptor beta chains below all came from one sample that was sequenced in a study of CD8 T cells in ankylosing spondylitis. Via MiXCR, TCRdb re-called the 5' RACE reads, giving one row per CDR3 protein. The table has approximately 500,000 distinct CDR3 sequences, about 13% seen once. Study-level results: The study identified a TCR beta motif of fewer than 10 highly homologous variants that appeared characteristic of ankylosing spondylitis blood.

The antigens for these receptors are not known. The sample taken for sequencing was blood, either unsorted or a sorted T cell fraction (not recorded which). The receptors here all came from a male donor with ankylosing spondylitis.

This chain uses TRBV20-1 with TRBJ2-2; TRBD1 aligns across 11 bases. The CDR3 has 15 residues. Trimming cost V 3 bases and J 5 bases; bases outside gene matches: 5. Per germline, CDR1 DFQATT and CDR2 SNEGSKA (reference sequence). The CDR3 DNA reads TGCAGTGCTAGTTCCGGGACAGGGGGTACCGGGGAGCTGTTTTTT. Translation: CSASSGTGGTGELFF.

The chain joins TRBV20-1 to TRBJ2-2; D is uncertain. There are 13 residues in the CDR3. V was trimmed by 3 bases and J by 3 bases, leaving 8 bases between them. The germline V gene encodes CDR1 DFQATT and CDR2 SNEGSKA (reference sequence). The CDR3 region has the DNA TGCAGTGCTAGTGCGAGGTACACCGGGGAGCTGTTTTTT. Amino acids: CSASARYTGELFF.

This clonotype was picked up a small number of times. The chain has TRBV10-3 and TRBJ2-1, with 11 bases identical to TRBD2. Trimming at V came to 3 bases and at J to 7 bases, leaving 17 bases not matched to a gene. CDR1 ENHRY and CDR2 SYGVKD come from the germline V gene. This CDR3 spans 19 amino acids. CDR3 nucleotides: TGTGCCATCAGTGATGAACCGGCTACTAGCGGGAGTGTCAGGAATGAGCAGTTCTTC. This encodes CAISDEPATSGSVRNEQFF.

This clonotype was seen many times. The rearrangement joins TRBV12-3 or TRBV12-4 to TRBJ1-5, with TRBD1 as a possible D gene (5 bases). Trimming took off 6 bases at V and 7 bases at J, with 13 bases between the two ends. The CDR3 extends over 13 amino acids. CDR3: CASRGPGLQPQHF. The CDR3 coding sequence is TGTGCCAGCAGGGGACCTGGGTTGCAGCCCCAGCATTTT.

In its sample, this clonotype was seen a few times. The rearrangement links TRBV5-1 to TRBJ2-1; a weak D match, TRBD2 (5 bases). CDR3 length equals 15 residues. The germline V and J ends were trimmed by 4 bases and 0 bases, with 11 bases remaining between them. CDR1 is SGHRS and CDR2 is YFSETQ in the germline V gene. The CDR3, as DNA: TGCGCCAGCAGCATGAGGGCCAGCTCCTACAATGAGCAGTTCTTC. Its translation is CASSMRASSYNEQFF.

This clonotype occurred many times. This chain connects TRBV16 to TRBJ1-1; D is unclear. V was pared by 4 bases and J by 6 bases, with 15 bases between. The CDR3 consists of 14 residues. Per the germline V gene, CDR1 is KGHSY and CDR2 is FQNENV. CDR3 amino acids: CASSPRSSRAEAFF. CDR3 nucleotides: TGTGCCAGCAGCCCCCGTAGCAGCCGGGCTGAAGCTTTCTTT.

Of note for this clonotype: A much larger clone differs from this one at a single base, so this may be a read error. The V gene is TRBV4-2, the J gene TRBJ2-2, with 7 nucleotides matching TRBD2. CDR1 is LGHNA and CDR2 is YNFKEQ in the germline V gene. CDR3 length: 16 residues. The CDR3 nucleotides read TGTGCCAGCGGCCAAGATCTAGCGGATAACACCGGGGAGCTGTTTTTT. Its translation: CASGQDLADNTGELFF.

This clonotype was seen a few times. The genes are TRBV24-1 and TRBJ1-2; weak D call: TRBD1 (5 bases). The CDR3 covers 12 residues. Trimming removed 4 bases at V and 10 bases at J, with 12 bases between. The germline V gene encodes CDR1 KGHDR and CDR2 SFDVKD. CDR3 in amino acids: CATSEYGDVYTF. The CDR3 DNA follows: TGTGCCACCAGTGAATACGGGGACGTCTACACCTTC.

This chain joins TRBV7-2 and TRBJ1-2; D is unclear. The CDR3 sequence is 14 residues long. Germline V gives CDR1 SGHTA, CDR2 FQGNSA. Trimming took off 3 bases at V and 4 bases at J, with 12 bases between the two ends. CDR3 nucleotide sequence: TGTGCCAGCAGCTTGGTGACGCGGCTCTATGGCTACACCTTC. It is translated as CASSLVTRLYGYTF.

This clonotype was found a few times. The V and J genes are TRBV2 and TRBJ2-7, with D possibly called TRBD1 or TRBD2 (5 bases each). Germline V lookup: CDR1 SNHLY, CDR2 FYNNEI. Trimming took 1 base from V and 1 from J, leaving 11 bases between them. The CDR3 sequence is 15 residues long. CDR3 residues: CASSEGGAGSYEQYV. DNA for the CDR3: TGTGCCAGCAGTGAAGGAGGGGCCGGATCCTACGAGCAGTACGTC.

This rearrangement joins TRBV12-3 or TRBV12-4 to TRBJ2-1, with D maybe TRBD2 (5 bases). V shed 3 bases and J shed 5 bases, with 14 bases lying between them. This CDR3 has 15 residues. The CDR3 reads CASSFRGNVNNEQFF. In nucleotides, the CDR3 is TGTGCCAGCAGTTTCCGGGGAAACGTCAACAATGAGCAGTTCTTC.

This clonotype was counted between two and nine times. J is TRBJ2-3 and V is TRBV11-2, with D uncertain. CDR1 SGHAT and CDR2 FQNNGV come from the germline V gene. Trimming took off 1 base at V and 9 bases at J, with 11 bases between the two ends. This CDR3 contains 13 residues. In DNA, the CDR3 is TGTGCCAGCAGCTTAGGGCGGCTATTCACGCAGTATTTT. Its translation: CASSLGRLFTQYF.

This clonotype was detected only a few times. The V call is TRBV6-6, the J call TRBJ2-7; D remains unclear. CDR1 and CDR2 (germline): MNHNY, SVGAGI (reference sequence). The CDR3 runs to 12 residues. The V end lost 4 bases, the J end lost 6 bases, and 10 bases lay between the germline ends. The CDR3 region is CASSFSLSEQYF. The DNA for the CDR3 is TGTGCCAGCAGTTTCTCCCTAAGCGAGCAGTACTTC.